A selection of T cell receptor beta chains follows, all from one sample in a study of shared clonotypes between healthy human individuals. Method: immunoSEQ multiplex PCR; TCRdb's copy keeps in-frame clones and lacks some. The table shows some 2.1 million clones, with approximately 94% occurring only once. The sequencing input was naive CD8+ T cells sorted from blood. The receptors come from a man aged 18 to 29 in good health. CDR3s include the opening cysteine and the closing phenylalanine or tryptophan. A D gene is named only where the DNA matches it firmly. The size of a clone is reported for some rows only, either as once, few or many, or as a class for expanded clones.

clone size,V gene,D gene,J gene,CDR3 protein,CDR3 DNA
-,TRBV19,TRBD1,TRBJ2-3,CASSIVLMGTGRPDTQYF,TGTGCCAGTAGTATAGTACTGATGGGGACAGGGAGGCCAGATACGCAGTATTTT
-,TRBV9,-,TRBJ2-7,CASSVGLAYEQYF,TGTGCCAGCAGCGTAGGTCTAGCCTACGAGCAGTACTTC
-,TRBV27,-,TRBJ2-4,CASSQGYIQYF,TGTGCCAGCAGTCAGGGGTACATTCAGTACTTC
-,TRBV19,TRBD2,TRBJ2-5,CASSIVASLAGKETQYF,TGTGCCAGTAGTATAGTTGCGTCGCTAGCGGGAAAAGAGACCCAGTACTTC
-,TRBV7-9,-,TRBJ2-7,CASSLARGRAGNEQYF,TGTGCCAGCAGCTTAGCTCGGGGCAGGGCGGGCAACGAGCAGTACTTC
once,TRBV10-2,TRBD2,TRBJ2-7,CASSLAGLYEQYF,TGCGCCAGCAGCCTAGCGGGCCTCTACGAGCAGTACTTC
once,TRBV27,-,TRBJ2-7,CASSLGWGDPYEQYF,TGTGCCAGCAGTCTTGGGTGGGGAGATCCCTACGAGCAGTACTTC
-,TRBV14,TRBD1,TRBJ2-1,CASSRDRDTYNEQFF,TGTGCCAGCAGCCGAGACAGGGACACGTACAATGAGCAGTTCTTC
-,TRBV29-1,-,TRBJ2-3,CSVVSRDTDTQYF,TGCAGCGTTGTGTCCAGGGACACAGATACGCAGTATTTT
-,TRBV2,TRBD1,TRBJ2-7,CASGTGYEQYF,TGTGCCAGCGGGACAGGCTACGAGCAGTACTTC